Presented here are 22 T cell receptor beta chains from one specimen sequenced in a study of lymphopenia after photon versus proton radiotherapy. Here immunoSEQ multiplex PCR was the method, and the copy in TCRdb shows in-frame clones only, minus some. The table lists about 50,000 clones, 65% to 85% of them singletons, with 25% to 30% in the top ten. The material sequenced was peripheral blood, taken from a patient treated with photon-based radiotherapy. The receptors here all came from a man aged 50-59 years with gastric cancer.

This chain uses TRBV11-3 with TRBJ2-5; D might be TRBD1 (6 bases). Germline CDR1 SGHNT, CDR2 YENEEA. CDR3 size: 12 residues. The ends were cut back, 4 bases at V and 4 bases at J, with 7 bases in the middle. The DNA for the CDR3 is TGTGCCAGCAGCTCAGGGGCAGAGACCCAGTACTTC. Protein sequence: CASSSGAETQYF.

The chain combines TRBV6-6 with TRBJ2-7; D is possibly TRBD2 (5 bases). This CDR3 spans 15 amino acids. V was shortened by 5 bases and J by 0 bases, with 14 bases between the two germline ends. Germline CDR1 reads MNHNY; CDR2 reads SVGAGI (reference sequence). The CDR3 sequence: CASSNPAGNSYEQYF. CDR3 coding DNA: TGTGCCAGCAGTAACCCGGCCGGGAACTCCTACGAGCAGTACTTC.

The chain joins TRBV20-1 to TRBJ2-5, with D unclear. The germline V gene encodes CDR1 DFQATT and CDR2 SNEGSKA (reference sequence). This CDR3 is built from 11 residues. Trimming left V 4 bases short and J 4 bases short, with 7 bases between. This chain's CDR3 is CSATEGETQYF. CDR3 coding DNA: TGCAGTGCTACCGAAGGAGAGACCCAGTACTTC.

The chain recombines TRBV2 with TRBJ2-3; D is possibly TRBD2 (6 bases). V lost 6 bases, J lost 1 base, and 14 bases lay in between. CDR1 and CDR2 from the germline V gene are SNHLY and FYNNEI. This CDR3 has 15 residues. Here the CDR3 reads CASSGGVAGTDTQYF. The CDR3 bases are TGTGCCAGCAGCGGAGGGGTAGCGGGCACAGATACGCAGTATTTT.

V and J are TRBV7-2 and TRBJ2-2, with 7 bases lining up with TRBD1. V gave up 7 bases and J gave up 5 bases; unmatched junction bases: 13. Germline CDR1 SGHTA, CDR2 FQGNSA. This CDR3 comprises 16 residues. The CDR3 nucleotides read TGTGCCAGCACCAGGACAGGAAGAATAAGGACCGGGGAGCTGTTTTTT. This sequence encodes CASTRTGRIRTGELFF. Complete variable domain (other parts from reference TRBV7-2 and TRBJ2-2): GAGVSQSPSNKVTEKGKDVELRCDPISGHTALYWYRQSLGQGLEFLIYFQGNSAPDKSGLPSDRFSAERTGGSVSTLTIQRTQQEDSAVYLCASTRTGRIRTGELFFGEGSRLTVL.

This chain joins TRBV6-6 and TRBJ1-5; unclear D gene. Trimming cost V 5 bases and J 0 bases, with 11 bases left between them. Germline CDR1 MNHNY, CDR2 SVGAGI (reference sequence). The CDR3 covers 15 residues. The CDR3 reads CASSGDGSSNQPQHF. DNA of the CDR3: TGTGCCAGCAGTGGTGACGGGAGTAGCAATCAGCCCCAGCATTTT.

The chain links TRBV13 to TRBJ2-7; D call uncertain. Deletions cut 3 bases from V and 7 bases from J, with 10 bases between. Germline CDR1 reads PRHDT; CDR2 reads FYEKMQ (reference sequence). There are 12 residues in the CDR3. DNA for the CDR3: TGTGCCAGCAGCTTGGGGTCCTCTGAGCAGTACTTC. Encoded protein: CASSLGSSEQYF.

J is TRBJ1-1 and V is TRBV14; tentatively, D is TRBD1 (5 bases). This CDR3 is built from 13 residues. V lost 3 bases to trimming and J lost 11 bases, with 16 bases between them. The V gene's germline CDR1 is SGHDN and CDR2 FVKESK. The CDR3 loop is CASSQDLTAAAFF. CDR3 bases: TGTGCCAGCAGCCAGGATCTGACAGCTGCGGCTTTCTTT.

The J gene is TRBJ2-7, the V gene TRBV7-2; 7 positions match TRBD2. The CDR3 runs to 15 residues. The V segment lost 3 bases and the J segment 1 base; nucleotides outside the gene matches: 6. Per the germline V gene, CDR1 is SGHTA and CDR2 is FQGNSA. CDR3: CASSFLGEGSYEQYF. The CDR3 bases are TGTGCCAGCAGCTTTTTGGGGGAGGGATCCTACGAGCAGTACTTC.

This clone was detected only a few times. The J gene is TRBJ1-5, the V gene TRBV6-5, with D tentatively TRBD1 (6 bases). V was clipped by 5 bases and J by 3 bases, with 14 bases between them. This CDR3 is 15 amino acids long. Germline CDR1 and CDR2: MNHEY and SVGAGI. As DNA, the CDR3 is TGTGCCAGCAGTACCTTAGACAGGTACAATCAGCCCCAGCATTTT. Encoded protein: CASSTLDRYNQPQHF.

The chain employs TRBV19 and TRBJ2-3, with 12 positions matching TRBD2. The CDR3 contains 17 residues. CDR1 is LNHDA, CDR2 SQIVND, per germline (reference sequence). V lost 7 bases to trimming and J lost 2 bases; unmatched junction nucleotides: 10. CDR3 amino acids: CASKASGRAEDTDTQYF. The DNA for the CDR3 is TGTGCCAGTAAAGCTAGCGGGAGGGCCGAAGACACAGATACGCAGTATTTT.

The DNA for the CDR3 is TGTGCCAGCAGCCAAACCCAATTAAATGAGCAGTTCTTC. Translation: CASSQTQLNEQFF. The chain is built from TRBV11-2 and TRBJ2-1, with D unclear. The CDR3 covers 13 residues. Germline loops: CDR1 SGHAT, CDR2 FQNNGV. The V end lost 5 bases, the J end lost 7 bases, and 12 bases lay between the germline ends.

The chain couples TRBV2 to TRBJ2-1; 10 bases line up with TRBD2. Germline assignment: CDR1 SNHLY and CDR2 FYNNEI. The CDR3 has 15 amino acids. V shed 6 bases and J 1 base; nucleotides not matched to a gene: 3. CDR3 nucleotide sequence: TGTGCCAGCAGAGCGGGAGGGGGGTCCTACAATGAGCAGTTCTTC. Amino acid sequence: CASRAGGGSYNEQFF.

The chain recombines TRBV30 with TRBJ2-7; 9 positions agree with TRBD2. Germline V lookup: CDR1 GTSNPN, CDR2 SVGIG (reference sequence). V was pared by 2 bases and J by 4 bases, with 3 bases of the junction left unmatched. There are 13 residues in the CDR3. CDR3 sequence reads: CAWSRSGRYEQYF. Here the CDR3 DNA reads TGTGCCTGGAGTAGAAGCGGGAGGTACGAGCAGTACTTC.

The chain links TRBV4-3 to TRBJ1-2, with D maybe TRBD1 (6 bases). Germline V CDR1 and CDR2: LGHNA, YSLEER. The CDR3 is 14 amino acids. V was cut by 0 bases and J by 8 bases, with 13 bases left in between. CDR3 bases: TGCGCCAGCAGCCAAGATGTCGGGGGCGCAGGCTACACCTTC. It is translated as CASSQDVGGAGYTF.

V is TRBV7-9 and J is TRBJ2-7; 8 bases fit TRBD1. CDR3 length: 16 residues. The ends lost 5 bases at V and 4 bases at J; junction bases unmatched: 13. Germline CDR1 and CDR2: SEHNR and FQNEAQ (reference sequence). This CDR3 reads CASSRYGTGQDYEQYF. In DNA, the CDR3 is TGTGCCAGCAGCAGATACGGGACAGGCCAGGATTACGAGCAGTACTTC.

The chain recombines TRBV7-2 with TRBJ2-3; 15 bases map to TRBD2. This CDR3 is 18 amino acids long. CDR1 is SGHTA, CDR2 FQGNSA, per germline. V lost 0 bases, J lost 5 bases, and 6 bases stayed unmatched. CDR3 residues: CASSLAPRTSGREDTQYF. DNA for the CDR3: TGTGCCAGCAGCTTAGCCCCCCGGACTAGCGGGAGGGAAGATACGCAGTATTTT.

This clone was counted between two and nine times. The chain carries TRBV30 and TRBJ2-7; 8 bases fit TRBD1. CDR1 and CDR2 from the germline V gene are GTSNPN and SVGIG (reference sequence). CDR3 size: 13 residues. V was clipped by 2 bases and J by 5 bases; unmatched bases: 5. CDR3 nucleotides: TGTGCCTGGAGTTTCGACAGGGGCCACGAGCAGTACTTC. Its translation is CAWSFDRGHEQYF.

The chain combines TRBV27 with TRBJ2-3, with TRBD1 matching over 8 bases. Trimming removed 5 bases from V and 0 bases from J; junction bases left unmatched: 7. The CDR3 consists of 16 residues. Germline V lookup: CDR1 MNHEY, CDR2 SMNVEV (reference sequence). CDR3 loop: CASSEWDRTSTDTQYF. The DNA for the CDR3 is TGTGCCAGCAGTGAATGGGACAGGACCAGCACAGATACGCAGTATTTT.

The chain recombines TRBV30 with TRBJ1-2; D is unclear. Germline lookup yields CDR1 GTSNPN and CDR2 SVGIG (reference sequence). Trimming cost V 0 bases and J 8 bases, with 13 bases left between them. The CDR3 runs to 13 residues. The CDR3 sequence: CAWSVEAAYGYTF. Here the CDR3 DNA reads TGTGCCTGGAGTGTAGAGGCAGCCTACGGCTACACCTTC.

The rearrangement joins TRBV19 to TRBJ2-7; D gene unclear. Trimming took off 6 bases at V and 1 base at J, with 4 bases between the two ends. The germline V gene has CDR1 LNHDA and CDR2 SQIVND (reference sequence). The CDR3 totals 11 residues. The CDR3 DNA follows: TGTGCCAGTAGGGATTCCTACGAGCAGTACTTC. Its translation: CASRDSYEQYF.

This clone showed up just a few times. V usage is TRBV28 and J usage is TRBJ1-2; 8 bases line up with TRBD1. Germline V gives CDR1 MDHEN, CDR2 SYDVKM. This CDR3 has 14 amino acids. V shed 5 bases and J 7 bases; nucleotides not matched to a gene: 9. The CDR3 DNA is TGTGCCAGCAGTCCACCCGGCAGGGGGCCTGGCTACACCTTC. Translation: CASSPPGRGPGYTF.